Below, one TCR beta chain is given with its context. The antigen is undetermined. Relative to the germline gene, one junction end is altered; a read error may explain this. The data were taken from a study of post-analysis software for immune sequencing data. Study as a whole: There were relapsing-remitting, secondary progressive and progressive-relapsing multiple sclerosis among the disease courses included.

Unique-molecular-identifier-tagged TCR beta cDNA libraries were used. Yield was 450,000 to 650,000 cDNA molecules from around 1 to 10 million T cells. TCRdb re-derived calls from the PCR reads in MiXCR, one entry per CDR3 protein. The sample has hundreds of thousands of distinct CDR3 sequences, 59% seen once. Regarding the study as a whole: Strong co-clustering by F measure was seen for same-batch samples. Patients showed TRBV5-6, TRBV5-1 and TRBV20-1 among a few TRBV segments more frequent than in controls. Controls showed significantly higher normalized Chao1 diversity than did multiple sclerosis patients.

This CDR3 region has 14 residues. CDR1 and CDR2 from the germline V gene are DFQATT and SNEGSKA (reference sequence). Sequenced input: blood. This TCR derives from a girl aged 2 to 9 with multiple sclerosis. The V and J genes are TRBV20-1 and TRBJ2-7, with 7 bases fitting TRBD1. CDR3 bases: TGCAGTGCCTCACCGGGACAGTCGACCTACGAGCAGGACTTC. The encoded protein is CSASPGQSTYEQDF.